Listed here is a single TCR beta chain. What it binds is not known. This sample is drawn from a study of shared clonotypes between healthy human individuals. Positively selected for CCR7, the CD45RO-negative cells used as naive CD8 cells excluded terminally differentiated effector memory CD45RA+ cells. V dropped 0 bases and J dropped 0 bases, with 7 bases sitting between them. The CDR3 loop spans 15 amino acids. Looked up from germline, CDR1 is PRHDT and CDR2 is FYEKMQ (reference sequence). Assay: immunoSEQ multiplex PCR; the TCRdb copy retains only in-frame clones and omits some. This sample has nearly 600,000 clones, with about 95% found just once. Study results and caveats: Among donors, sharing of clonotypes was expected to be affected by sequencing depth.

The clonotype was recovered from a woman aged 25 to 39 in good health. Input material: naive CD8+ T cells sorted from blood. The gene calls are TRBV13 and TRBJ2-3; no clear D gene. For the CDR3, the DNA is TGTGCCAGCAGCTTAGGGTACCCTAGCACAGATACGCAGTATTTT. Encoded protein: CASSLGYPSTDTQYF.